These 14 T cell receptor beta chains came from one sample sequenced in a study of blood T cell repertoires in COVID-19. Clones were read by immunoSEQ multiplex PCR, and TCRdb kept only the in-frame ones, dropping some. This table has tens of thousands of clones, about 70% appearing once. Source material: peripheral blood. The source is a man in his 70s with active or convalescent COVID-19.

This sequence joins TRBV27 and TRBJ2-1, with 8 bases fitting TRBD2. The CDR3 length is 13 residues. The ends lost 7 bases at V and 11 bases at J; junction bases unmatched: 10. The V gene's germline CDR1 is MNHEY and CDR2 SMNVEV (reference sequence). The CDR3 coding sequence is TGTGCCAGCACGTCTAATCTAGCGGGTAAGCAGTTCTTC. It yields the protein CASTSNLAGKQFF.

The chain is built from TRBV5-4 and TRBJ2-3, with a tentative D call TRBD1 (6 bases). Per the germline V gene, CDR1 is SGHNT and CDR2 is YYREEE (reference sequence). The CDR3 loop spans 14 amino acids. Deletions cut 6 bases from V and 2 bases from J, with 13 bases between. CDR3 coding DNA: TGTGCCAGCACCGGAGCAGGGGTCACAGATACGCAGTATTTT. Its protein is CASTGAGVTDTQYF.

The chain joins TRBV7-9 to TRBJ2-6; 10 nucleotides line up with TRBD1. This CDR3 region has 17 residues. Germline V gives CDR1 SEHNR, CDR2 FQNEAQ (reference sequence). J lost 1 base, V lost 2 bases, and 2 bases had no gene match. As DNA, the CDR3 is TGTGCCAGCAGCTTACGGACAGGGGGGTCTGGGGCCAACGTCCTGACTTTC. Amino acids: CASSLRTGGSGANVLTF.

This chain connects TRBV9 to TRBJ1-2; possible D gene TRBD1, 6 bases. The CDR3 loop spans 14 amino acids. In germline, CDR1 is SGDLS, CDR2 YYNGEE. V shed 2 bases and J shed 9 bases, with 17 bases lying between them. The CDR3 DNA reads as TGTGCCAGCAGCGTCGCCCTCGAGGGGGGGAGCTACACCTTC. Protein: CASSVALEGGSYTF.

This chain links TRBV7-9 with TRBJ2-2; D is unresolved. V was trimmed by 5 bases and J by 3 bases, leaving 10 bases between them. Per germline, CDR1 SEHNR and CDR2 FQNEAQ (reference sequence). CDR3 length: 14 residues. CDR3 loop: CASSLIPDTGELFF. CDR3 nucleotides: TGTGCCAGCAGCCTCATACCGGACACCGGGGAGCTGTTTTTT.

The rearrangement joins TRBV9 to TRBJ2-3, with 8 bases aligning to TRBD2. This CDR3 has 16 amino acids. V shed 4 bases and J 1 base; nucleotides not matched to a gene: 8. CDR1 is SGDLS, CDR2 YYNGEE, per germline. CDR3: CASSPFSGAGTDTQYF. The CDR3 bases are TGTGCCAGCAGCCCATTTAGCGGGGCCGGCACAGATACGCAGTATTTT.

In nucleotides, the CDR3 is TGTGCCAGCAGCCAATCGGGACAGGAGAGGGAACTGTTTTTT. Translation: CASSQSGQERELFF. The J gene is TRBJ1-4, the V gene TRBV3-1 (or the pseudogene TRBV3-2), with 8 bases that match TRBD1. The CDR3 has 14 amino acids. With V trimmed by 2 bases and J by 12 bases, 8 bases remained unmatched. Germline V gives CDR1 LGHDT, CDR2 YNNKEL (reference sequence).

The chain carries TRBV5-1 and TRBJ2-1; tentative D call: TRBD1 (6 bases). Germline V CDR1 and CDR2: SGHRS, YFSETQ. V was clipped by 4 bases and J by 4 bases, with 21 bases between them. The CDR3 consists of 17 residues. The CDR3 sequence is CASSPLGAGGFYNEQFF. Here the CDR3 DNA reads TGCGCCAGCAGCCCCCTAGGGGCTGGGGGCTTTTACAATGAGCAGTTCTTC.

This chain links TRBV28 with TRBJ2-7, with 8 bases matching TRBD2. The CDR3 is 13 residues long. V trimming: 7 bases; J trimming: 3 bases; junction bases outside the gene matches: 5. Germline loops: CDR1 MDHEN, CDR2 SYDVKM. CDR3 region: CASTSGGVYEQYF. The DNA of the CDR3 is TGTGCCAGCACCTCGGGGGGGGTCTACGAGCAGTACTTC. The full variable domain, its missing parts supplied by reference TRBV28 and TRBJ2-7, is DVKVTQSSRYLVKRTGEKVFLECVQDMDHENMFWYRQDPGLGLRLIYFSYDVKMKEKGDIPEGYSVSREKKERFSLILESASTNQTSMYLCASTSGGVYEQYFGPGTRLTVT.

V usage is TRBV19 and J usage is TRBJ1-1; D unresolved. This CDR3 has 15 residues. From germline, CDR1 is LNHDA and CDR2 SQIVND (reference sequence). V lost 10 bases and J 2 bases, leaving 20 bases between the germline ends. The CDR3 nucleotides are TGTGCCACCGCCCGACGGGAGACACTTAACACTGAAGCTTTCTTT. Translation: CATARRETLNTEAFF.

The chain links TRBV19 to TRBJ2-7; no firm D call. The CDR3 extends over 9 amino acids. Germline lookup yields CDR1 LNHDA and CDR2 SQIVND (reference sequence). V was pared by 10 bases and J by 4 bases, with 5 bases between. CDR3 in amino acids: CAIPYEQYF. The CDR3 DNA is TGTGCCATTCCGTACGAGCAGTACTTC.

The chain joins TRBV3-1 (or the pseudogene TRBV3-2) to TRBJ2-5; 11 bases are a match to TRBD2. This CDR3 has 14 amino acids. Germline CDR1 reads LGHDT; CDR2 reads YNNKEL (reference sequence). V dropped 4 bases and J dropped 3; count of bases not matched to a gene: 1. The CDR3 nucleotides are TGTGCCAGCAGCCCGGGACTAGCGGAAGAGACCCAGTACTTC. Protein: CASSPGLAEETQYF.

The count of this clone is one. The chain is built from TRBV30 and TRBJ2-2; tentative D call: TRBD1 (6 bases). V lost 5 bases and J 1 base, leaving 8 bases between the germline ends. The CDR3 is 13 residues long. CDR1 is GTSNPN and CDR2 is SVGIG in the germline V gene (reference sequence). CDR3 in amino acids: CAWATGNTGELFF. The CDR3 nucleotides read TGTGCCTGGGCGACAGGGAACACCGGGGAGCTGTTTTTT.

The DNA for the CDR3 is TGCGCCAGCAGCCGAGGATTTAGCGGGTACTACGAGCAGTACTTC. Its translation: CASSRGFSGYYEQYF. The chain couples TRBV4-1 to TRBJ2-7; 7 positions agree with TRBD2. This CDR3 spans 15 amino acids. Germline CDR1 is MGHRA and CDR2 is YSYEKL. V lost 4 bases, J lost 3 bases, and 9 bases stayed unmatched.